Sequencing of this TCR beta chain was carried out in a study of metastatic and nonmetastatic thyroid tumors. In the study overall: Repertoires of blood and of tissue (tumor or nodule) from malignant and benign thyroid patients were compared. Findings and caveats of the study: According to reports, the diversity of TCR beta was significantly higher in malignant thyroid tumors than in benign nodules, and this held in both blood and tumor samples.

The V end lost 4 bases, the J end lost 4 bases, and 13 bases lay between the germline ends. Germline V gene lookup returns CDR1 GTSNPN and CDR2 SVGIG (reference sequence). This CDR3 is built from 13 residues. Study processing details: CDR3 was compared across clinicopathological groups, and the resulting differences were used to build a distant-metastasis classifier for papillary thyroid cancer. Through MiXCR, TCRdb re-clonotyped the PCR reads. V and J calls and clone size were set by TCRdb, not the authors. The sample yields approximately 30,000 clones, around a quarter seen once. At least ten counts were recorded for this clone. Its antigen is still unknown. Among the patients, none had received any treatment before thyroid surgery.

The material sequenced was blood. J is TRBJ1-1 and V is TRBV30, with D perhaps matching TRBD1 (5 bases). The origin of this receptor is a female donor with papillary thyroid cancer or a benign thyroid nodule (not recorded which). Some clones in this sample may be carry-over from other donors' samples. As DNA, the CDR3 is TGTGCCTGGATAGGGCAGGGCCTCACTGAAGCTTTCTTT. Translated, it gives CAWIGQGLTEAFF.